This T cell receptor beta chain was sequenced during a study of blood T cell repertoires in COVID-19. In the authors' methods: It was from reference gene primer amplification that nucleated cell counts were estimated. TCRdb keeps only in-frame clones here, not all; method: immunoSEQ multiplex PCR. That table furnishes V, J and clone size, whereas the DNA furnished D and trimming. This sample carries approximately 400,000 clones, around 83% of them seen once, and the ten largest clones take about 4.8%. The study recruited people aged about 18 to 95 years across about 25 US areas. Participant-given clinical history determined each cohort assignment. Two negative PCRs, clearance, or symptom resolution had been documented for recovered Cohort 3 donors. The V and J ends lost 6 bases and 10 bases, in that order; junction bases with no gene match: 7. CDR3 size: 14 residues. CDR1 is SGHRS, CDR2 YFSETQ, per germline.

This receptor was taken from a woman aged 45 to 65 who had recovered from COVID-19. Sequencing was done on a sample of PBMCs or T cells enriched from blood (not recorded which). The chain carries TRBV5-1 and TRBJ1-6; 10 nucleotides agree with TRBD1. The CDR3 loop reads CASNSGTGESPLHF. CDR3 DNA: TGCGCCAGCAACTCCGGGACAGGGGAATCACCCCTCCACTTT.